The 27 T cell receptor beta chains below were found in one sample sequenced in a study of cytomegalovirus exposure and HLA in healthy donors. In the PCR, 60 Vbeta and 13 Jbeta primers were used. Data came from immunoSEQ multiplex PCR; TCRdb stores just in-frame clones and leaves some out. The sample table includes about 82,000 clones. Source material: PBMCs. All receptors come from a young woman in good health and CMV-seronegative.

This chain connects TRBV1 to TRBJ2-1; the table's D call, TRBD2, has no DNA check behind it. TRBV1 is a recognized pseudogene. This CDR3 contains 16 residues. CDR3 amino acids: CTSSQTSGGAYNEQFF. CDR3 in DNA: TGCACCAGCAGCCAAACTAGCGGGGGGGCCTACAATGAGCAGTTCTTC.

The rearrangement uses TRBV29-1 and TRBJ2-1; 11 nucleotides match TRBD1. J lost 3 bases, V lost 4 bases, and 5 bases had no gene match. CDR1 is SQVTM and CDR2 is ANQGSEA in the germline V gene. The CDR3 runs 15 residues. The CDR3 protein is CSVGLGQGVYNEQFF. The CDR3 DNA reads TGCAGCGTTGGCCTGGGACAGGGGGTCTACAATGAGCAGTTCTTC.

In nucleotides, the CDR3 is TGCGCCAGCAGCAGGACTAGCGGGAGGGCCGGGGAGCTGTTTTTT. Protein: CASSRTSGRAGELFF. The chain employs TRBV5-1 and TRBJ2-2, with 15 nucleotides matching TRBD2. The CDR3 has 15 amino acids. The junction had 1 base not matched to a gene; V was cut back by 4 bases and J by 6 bases. Germline CDR1 is SGHRS and CDR2 is YFSETQ.

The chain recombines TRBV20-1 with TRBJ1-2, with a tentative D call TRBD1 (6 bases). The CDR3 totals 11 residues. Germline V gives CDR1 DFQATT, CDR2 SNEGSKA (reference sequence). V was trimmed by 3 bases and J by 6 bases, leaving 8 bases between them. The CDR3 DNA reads TGCAGTGCTAGCCGGACAGATGGCTACACCTTC. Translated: CSASRTDGYTF.

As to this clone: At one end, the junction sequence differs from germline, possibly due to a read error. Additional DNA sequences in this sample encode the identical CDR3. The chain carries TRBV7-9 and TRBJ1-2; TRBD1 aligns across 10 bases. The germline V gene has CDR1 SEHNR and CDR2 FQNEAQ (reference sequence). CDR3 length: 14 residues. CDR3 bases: TGTGCCAGCAGCTATGGAGGGACAGGGGATTACCTATCCTTC. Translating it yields CASSYGGTGDYLSF.

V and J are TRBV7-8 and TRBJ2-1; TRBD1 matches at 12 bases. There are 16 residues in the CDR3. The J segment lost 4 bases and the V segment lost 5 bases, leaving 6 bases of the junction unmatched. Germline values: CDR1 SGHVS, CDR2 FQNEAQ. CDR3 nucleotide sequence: TGTGCCAGCAGCCCGGGGACAGGGGGCCTTTACAATGAGCAGTTCTTC. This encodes CASSPGTGGLYNEQFF.

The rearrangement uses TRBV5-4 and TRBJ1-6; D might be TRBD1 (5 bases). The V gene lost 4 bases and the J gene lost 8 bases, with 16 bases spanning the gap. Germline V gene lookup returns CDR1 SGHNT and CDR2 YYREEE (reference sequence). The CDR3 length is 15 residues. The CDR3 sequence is CASSPGQHPDSPLHF. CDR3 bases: TGTGCCAGCAGCCCTGGACAACACCCGGATTCACCCCTCCACTTT.

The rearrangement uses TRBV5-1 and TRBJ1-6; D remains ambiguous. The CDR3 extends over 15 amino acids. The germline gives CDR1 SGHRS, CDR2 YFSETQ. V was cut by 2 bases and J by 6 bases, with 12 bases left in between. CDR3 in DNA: TGCGCCAGCAGCTTTGGCAGCGGCAGTAATTCACCCCTCCACTTT. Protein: CASSFGSGSNSPLHF.

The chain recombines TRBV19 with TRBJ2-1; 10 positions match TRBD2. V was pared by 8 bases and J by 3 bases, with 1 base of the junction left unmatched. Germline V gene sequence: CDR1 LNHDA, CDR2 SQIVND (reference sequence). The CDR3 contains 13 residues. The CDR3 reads CASASGSYNEQFF. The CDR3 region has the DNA TGTGCCAGTGCTAGCGGGAGCTACAATGAGCAGTTCTTC.

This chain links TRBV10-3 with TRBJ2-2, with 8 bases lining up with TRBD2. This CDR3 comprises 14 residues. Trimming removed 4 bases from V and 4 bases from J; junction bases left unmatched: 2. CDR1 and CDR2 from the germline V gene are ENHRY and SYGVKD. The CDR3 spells CAISAGGSTGELFF. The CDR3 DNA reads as TGTGCCATCAGTGCGGGAGGGAGCACCGGGGAGCTGTTTTTT.

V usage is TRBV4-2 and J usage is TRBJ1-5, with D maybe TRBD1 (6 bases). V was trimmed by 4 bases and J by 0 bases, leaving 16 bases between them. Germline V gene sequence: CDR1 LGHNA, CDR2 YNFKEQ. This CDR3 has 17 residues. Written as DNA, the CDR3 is TGTGCCAGCAGCCGCTTCACAGGGAAATATAGCAATCAGCCCCAGCATTTT. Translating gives CASSRFTGKYSNQPQHF.

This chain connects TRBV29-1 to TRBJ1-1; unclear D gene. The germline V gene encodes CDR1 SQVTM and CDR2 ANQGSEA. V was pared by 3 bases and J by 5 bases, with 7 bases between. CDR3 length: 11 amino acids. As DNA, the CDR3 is TGCAGCGTTGAGCGAGATACTGAAGCTTTCTTT. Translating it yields CSVERDTEAFF.

The CDR3 nucleotides read TGCGCCAGCGGCCGGGACAGGGGTTATGGCTACACCTTC. It codes for CASGRDRGYGYTF. V usage is TRBV10-1 and J usage is TRBJ1-2, with 10 bases fitting TRBD1. Germline lookup yields CDR1 WNHNN and CDR2 SYGVQD (reference sequence). V was clipped by 8 bases and J by 5 bases; unmatched bases: 5. This CDR3 contains 13 residues.

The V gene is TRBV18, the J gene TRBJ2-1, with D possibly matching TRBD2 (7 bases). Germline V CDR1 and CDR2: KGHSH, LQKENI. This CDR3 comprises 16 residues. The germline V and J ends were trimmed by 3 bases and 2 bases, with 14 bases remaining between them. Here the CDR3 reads CASSPIMGGPYNEQFF. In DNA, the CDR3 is TGTGCCAGCTCACCGATTATGGGGGGGCCCTACAATGAGCAGTTCTTC.

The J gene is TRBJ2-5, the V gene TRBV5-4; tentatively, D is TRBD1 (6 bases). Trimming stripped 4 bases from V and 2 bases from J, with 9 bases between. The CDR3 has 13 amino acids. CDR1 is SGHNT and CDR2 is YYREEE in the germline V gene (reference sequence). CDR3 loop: CASSRDTQETQYF. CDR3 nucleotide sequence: TGTGCCAGCAGCAGGGACACGCAAGAGACCCAGTACTTC.

The CDR3: CASSSLGTGFNYGYTF. CDR3 in DNA: TGTGCCAGCAGCTCGTTAGGGACAGGGTTTAACTATGGCTACACCTTC. This chain uses TRBV5-4 with TRBJ1-2; 9 positions match TRBD1. This CDR3 region has 16 residues. Germline V gene lookup returns CDR1 SGHNT and CDR2 YYREEE (reference sequence). The J segment lost 1 base and the V segment lost 3 bases, leaving 7 bases of the junction unmatched.

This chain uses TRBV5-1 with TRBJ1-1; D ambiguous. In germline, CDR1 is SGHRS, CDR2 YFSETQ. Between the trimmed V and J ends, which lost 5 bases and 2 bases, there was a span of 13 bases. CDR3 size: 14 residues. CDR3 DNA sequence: TGCGCCAGCAGTTCTGGACTGATTAACACTGAAGCTTTCTTT. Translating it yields CASSSGLINTEAFF. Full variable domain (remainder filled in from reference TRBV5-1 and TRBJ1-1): KAGVTQTPRYLIKTRGQQVTLSCSPISGHRSVSWYQQTPGQGLQFLFEYFSETQRNKGNFPGRFSGRQFSNSRSEMNVSTLELGDSALYLCASSSGLINTEAFFGQGTRLTVV.

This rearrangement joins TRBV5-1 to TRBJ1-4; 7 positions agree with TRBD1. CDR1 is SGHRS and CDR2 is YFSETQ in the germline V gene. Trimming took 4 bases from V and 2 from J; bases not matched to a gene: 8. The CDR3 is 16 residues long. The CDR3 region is CASSLRTTGTNEKLFF. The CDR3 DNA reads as TGCGCCAGCAGCCTAAGGACGACAGGGACTAATGAAAAACTGTTTTTT.

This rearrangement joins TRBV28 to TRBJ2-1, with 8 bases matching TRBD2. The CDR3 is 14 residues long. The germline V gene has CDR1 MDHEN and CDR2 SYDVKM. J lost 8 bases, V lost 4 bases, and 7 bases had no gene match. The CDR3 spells CASSYHSGNYEQFF. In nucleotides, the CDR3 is TGTGCCAGCAGTTATCATAGCGGGAACTATGAGCAGTTCTTC.

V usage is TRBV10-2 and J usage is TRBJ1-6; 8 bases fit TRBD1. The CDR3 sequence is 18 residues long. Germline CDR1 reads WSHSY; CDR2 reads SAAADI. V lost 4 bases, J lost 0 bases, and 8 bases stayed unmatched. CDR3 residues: CASSAGTGHTSYNSPLHF. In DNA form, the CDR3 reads TGCGCCAGCAGTGCCGGGACAGGCCATACCTCCTATAATTCACCCCTCCACTTT.

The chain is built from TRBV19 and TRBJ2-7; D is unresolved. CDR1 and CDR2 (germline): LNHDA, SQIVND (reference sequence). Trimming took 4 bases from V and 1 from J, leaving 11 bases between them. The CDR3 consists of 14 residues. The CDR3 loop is CASSTSAQSYEQYF. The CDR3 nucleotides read TGTGCCAGTAGTACCTCGGCACAGTCCTACGAGCAGTACTTC.

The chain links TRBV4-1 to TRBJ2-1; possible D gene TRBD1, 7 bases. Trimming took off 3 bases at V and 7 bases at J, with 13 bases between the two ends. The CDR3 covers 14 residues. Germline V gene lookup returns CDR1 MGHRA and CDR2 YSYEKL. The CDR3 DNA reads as TGCGCCAGCAGCCAGGAGGGACAGAGGAATGAGCAGTTCTTC. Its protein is CASSQEGQRNEQFF.

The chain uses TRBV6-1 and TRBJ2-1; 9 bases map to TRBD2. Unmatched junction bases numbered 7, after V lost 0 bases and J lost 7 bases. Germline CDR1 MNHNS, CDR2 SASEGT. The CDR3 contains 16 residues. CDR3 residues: CASSEAGGRAGNEQFF. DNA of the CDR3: TGTGCCAGCAGTGAAGCTGGCGGGAGGGCTGGTAATGAGCAGTTCTTC.

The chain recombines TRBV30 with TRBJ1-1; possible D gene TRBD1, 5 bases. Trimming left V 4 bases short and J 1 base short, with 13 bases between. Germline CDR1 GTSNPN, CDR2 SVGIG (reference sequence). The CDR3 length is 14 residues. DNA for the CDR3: TGTGCCTGGACGGGTGGGGCAAAGAACACTGAAGCTTTCTTT. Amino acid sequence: CAWTGGAKNTEAFF. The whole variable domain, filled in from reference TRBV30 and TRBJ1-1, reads SQTIHQWPATLVQPVGSPLSLECTVEGTSNPNLYWYRQAAGRGLQLLFYSVGIGQISSEVPQNLSASRPQDRQFILSSKKLLLSDSGFYLCAWTGGAKNTEAFFGQGTRLTVV.

The CDR3, as DNA: TGTGCCAGTGCACCGGGGGGATTGGACTATGGCTACACCTTC. Residues: CASAPGGLDYGYTF. The chain links TRBV19 to TRBJ1-2; D is perhaps TRBD1 (5 bases). V lost 8 bases to trimming and J lost 3 bases, with 16 bases between them. The germline CDR1 and CDR2 sequences are LNHDA and SQIVND (reference sequence). The CDR3 runs 14 residues.

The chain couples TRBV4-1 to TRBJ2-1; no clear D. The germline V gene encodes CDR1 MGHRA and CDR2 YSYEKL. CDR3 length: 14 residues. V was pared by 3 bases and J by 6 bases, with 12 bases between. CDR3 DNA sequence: TGCGCCAGCAGCCACCATCAAGACTCCAATGAGCAGTTCTTC. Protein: CASSHHQDSNEQFF.

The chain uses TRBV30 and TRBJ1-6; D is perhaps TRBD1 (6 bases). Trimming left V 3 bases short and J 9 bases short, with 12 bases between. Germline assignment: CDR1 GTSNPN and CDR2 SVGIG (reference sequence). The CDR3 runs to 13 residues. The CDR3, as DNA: TGTGCCTGGAGACAGGGCGAAGGTTCACCCCTCCACTTT. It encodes CAWRQGEGSPLHF.